The rows below give T cell receptor beta chains drawn from one sample of a study of T cell repertoires in cytomegalovirus infection. TCRdb reanalysed the reads using MiXCR and keeps one entry per CDR3 protein. The sample has some 310,000 distinct CDR3 sequences; more than 20% are singletons. For these TCRs, the target antigens are not known. The sample consisted of cultured PBMCs, taken from culture after CMV antigen stimulation. These receptors all stem from a human donor in good health (CMV status not recorded). Some clones in this sample may be carry-over from other donors' samples. The CDR3 runs from the conserved cysteine through the conserved F or W. Fields, in order: J gene, V gene, CDR3 protein.

j_call: TRBJ2-3; v_call: TRBV20-1; cdr3_aa: CSALLPGTGGDTQYF
j_call: TRBJ1-1; v_call: TRBV7-2; cdr3_aa: CASSLGEGGSEAFF
j_call: TRBJ2-1; v_call: TRBV6-1; cdr3_aa: CASRPPGLLNNEQFF
j_call: TRBJ2-1; v_call: TRBV5-4; cdr3_aa: CASSSYRDISDEQFF
j_call: TRBJ2-5; v_call: TRBV7-6; cdr3_aa: CASSLLGNQETQYF
j_call: TRBJ2-1; v_call: TRBV6-1; cdr3_aa: CASSEAQGGSEQFF
j_call: TRBJ1-1; v_call: TRBV28; cdr3_aa: CASSPTQGYTEAFF
j_call: TRBJ2-4; v_call: TRBV27; cdr3_aa: CASRVSSIAKNIQYF
j_call: TRBJ1-1; v_call: TRBV7-2; cdr3_aa: CASSTRTQNTEAFF
j_call: TRBJ1-5; v_call: TRBV6-6; cdr3_aa: CASSYRDSNQPQHF
j_call: TRBJ1-2; v_call: TRBV4-1; cdr3_aa: CASSQEVVNYGYTF
j_call: TRBJ2-1; v_call: TRBV11-3; cdr3_aa: CASSPADSYNEQFF
j_call: TRBJ2-2; v_call: TRBV24-1; cdr3_aa: CATSDKNRGNTGELFF
j_call: TRBJ2-7; v_call: TRBV28; cdr3_aa: CASRPETGGSYEQYF
j_call: TRBJ2-6; v_call: TRBV7-9; cdr3_aa: CASRGQIRSGANVLTF
j_call: TRBJ2-2; v_call: TRBV7-9; cdr3_aa: CASRETGDTGELFF
j_call: TRBJ2-7; v_call: TRBV7-6; cdr3_aa: CASSPNGLAGGKNEQYF
j_call: TRBJ2-5; v_call: TRBV5-1; cdr3_aa: CASSLVVGGKTQYF
j_call: TRBJ1-2; v_call: TRBV24-1; cdr3_aa: CATSALGQTDGYTF
j_call: TRBJ2-2; v_call: TRBV4-3; cdr3_aa: CASSQRLAENTGELFF
j_call: TRBJ2-5; v_call: TRBV7-2; cdr3_aa: CASSPISTAIQETQYF
j_call: TRBJ2-2; v_call: TRBV25-1; cdr3_aa: CASSESLAEEGAGELFF
j_call: TRBJ2-1; v_call: TRBV19; cdr3_aa: CASSRTRERRSYNEQFF
j_call: TRBJ1-2; v_call: TRBV27; cdr3_aa: CASTSLAVTNYGYTF
j_call: TRBJ2-7; v_call: TRBV11-3; cdr3_aa: CASSVRAGLLYEQYF
j_call: TRBJ2-3; v_call: TRBV2; cdr3_aa: CASSEGPGQREPVDTQYF
j_call: TRBJ1-2; v_call: TRBV28; cdr3_aa: CASSLWLRGDDYGYTF
j_call: TRBJ2-6; v_call: TRBV18; cdr3_aa: CASSPDGTRTNVLTF